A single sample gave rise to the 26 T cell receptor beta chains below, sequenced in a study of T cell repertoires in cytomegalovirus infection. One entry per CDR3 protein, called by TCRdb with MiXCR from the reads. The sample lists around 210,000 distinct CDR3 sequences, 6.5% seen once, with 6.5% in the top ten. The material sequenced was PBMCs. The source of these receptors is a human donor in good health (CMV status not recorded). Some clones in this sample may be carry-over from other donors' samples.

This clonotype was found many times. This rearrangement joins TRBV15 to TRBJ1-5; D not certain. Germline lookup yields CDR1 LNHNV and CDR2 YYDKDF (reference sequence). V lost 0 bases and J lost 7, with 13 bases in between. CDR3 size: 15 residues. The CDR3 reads CATSRDGGSGQPQHF. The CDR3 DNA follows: TGTGCCACCAGCAGAGATGGAGGGTCTGGGCAGCCCCAGCATTTT. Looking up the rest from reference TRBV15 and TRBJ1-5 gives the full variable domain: DAMVIQNPRYQVTQFGKPVTLSCSQTLNHNVMYWYQQKSSQAPKLLFHYYDKDFNNEADTPDNFQSRRPNTSFCFLDIRSPGLGDTAMYLCATSRDGGSGQPQHFGDGTRLSIL.

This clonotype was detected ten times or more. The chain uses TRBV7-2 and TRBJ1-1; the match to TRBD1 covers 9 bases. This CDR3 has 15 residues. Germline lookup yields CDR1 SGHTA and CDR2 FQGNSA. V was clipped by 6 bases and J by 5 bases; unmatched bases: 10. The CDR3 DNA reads TGTGCCAGCAGAGCCCTGACAGGGGGGAGTACTGAAGCTTTCTTT. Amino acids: CASRALTGGSTEAFF.

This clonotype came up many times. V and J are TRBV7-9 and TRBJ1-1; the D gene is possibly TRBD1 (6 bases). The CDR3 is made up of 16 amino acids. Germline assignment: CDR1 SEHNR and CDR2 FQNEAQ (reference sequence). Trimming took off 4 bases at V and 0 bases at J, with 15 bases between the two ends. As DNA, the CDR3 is TGTGCCAGCAGCTCGGGGAGGAACAGGGTGAACACTGAAGCTTTCTTT. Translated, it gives CASSSGRNRVNTEAFF.

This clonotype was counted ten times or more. The CDR3 region has the DNA TGTGCCAGCAGCACCCGGGAACCCACAGATACGCAGTATTTT. Translated: CASSTREPTDTQYF. The V and J genes are TRBV7-2 and TRBJ2-3; D perhaps matches TRBD2 (5 bases). The CDR3 consists of 14 residues. The germline CDR1 and CDR2 sequences are SGHTA and FQGNSA. V dropped 5 bases and J dropped 2 bases, with 11 bases sitting between them.

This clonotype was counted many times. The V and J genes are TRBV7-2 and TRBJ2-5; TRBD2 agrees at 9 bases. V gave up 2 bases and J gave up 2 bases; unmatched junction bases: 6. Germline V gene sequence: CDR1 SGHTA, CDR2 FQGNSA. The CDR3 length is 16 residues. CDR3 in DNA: TGTGCCAGCAGCTTAAGTAGTACTAGCGGGCAAGAGACCCAGTACTTC. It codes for CASSLSSTSGQETQYF.

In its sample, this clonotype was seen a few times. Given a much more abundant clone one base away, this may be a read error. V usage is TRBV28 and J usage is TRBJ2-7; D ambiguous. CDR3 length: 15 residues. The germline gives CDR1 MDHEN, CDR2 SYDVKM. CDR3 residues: CASGFLVRDPAEQYF. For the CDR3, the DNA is TGTGCCAGCGGTTTTCTGGTTCGTGATCCCGCCGAGCAGTACTTC.

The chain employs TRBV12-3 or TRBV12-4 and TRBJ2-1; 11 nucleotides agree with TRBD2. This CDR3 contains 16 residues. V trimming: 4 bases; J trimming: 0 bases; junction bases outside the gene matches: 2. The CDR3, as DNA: TGTGCCAGCAGTTCTAGCGGGGGGATCTCCTACAATGAGCAGTTCTTC. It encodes CASSSSGGISYNEQFF.

The CDR3 is CASSRGRTAHSYNEQFF. Here the CDR3 DNA reads TGTGCCAGCAGCCGAGGACGGACCGCGCATTCATACAATGAGCAGTTCTTC. The gene calls are TRBV14 and TRBJ2-1; D is undetermined. The V and J ends lost 4 bases and 4 bases respectively, with 20 bases between them. Germline CDR1 is SGHDN and CDR2 is FVKESK. This CDR3 has 17 residues.

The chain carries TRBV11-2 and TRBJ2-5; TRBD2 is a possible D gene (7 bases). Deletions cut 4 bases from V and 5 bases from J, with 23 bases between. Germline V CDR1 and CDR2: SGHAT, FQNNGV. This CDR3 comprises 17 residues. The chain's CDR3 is CASSYAPSRGARETQYF. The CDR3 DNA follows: TGTGCCAGCAGCTACGCCCCCTCCCGGGGGGCGAGGGAGACCCAGTACTTC.

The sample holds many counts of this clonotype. The chain's CDR3 is CASSLVDSYEQYF. Here the CDR3 DNA reads TGTGCCAGCAGTTTAGTGGACTCCTACGAGCAGTACTTC. The rearrangement links TRBV12-3 or TRBV12-4 to TRBJ2-7; the D is unclear. The V gene lost 1 base and the J gene lost 0 bases, with 4 bases spanning the gap. The CDR3 covers 13 residues.

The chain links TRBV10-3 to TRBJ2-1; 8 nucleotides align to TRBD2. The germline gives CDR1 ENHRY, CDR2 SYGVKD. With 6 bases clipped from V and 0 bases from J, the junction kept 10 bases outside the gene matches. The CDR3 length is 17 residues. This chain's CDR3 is CAISGGGGTRSYNEQFF. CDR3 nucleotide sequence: TGTGCCATCAGCGGGGGCGGGGGGACGCGCTCCTACAATGAGCAGTTCTTC.

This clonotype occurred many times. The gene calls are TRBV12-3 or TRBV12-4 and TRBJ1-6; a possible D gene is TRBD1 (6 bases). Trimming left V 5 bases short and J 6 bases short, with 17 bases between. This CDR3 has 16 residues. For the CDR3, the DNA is TGTGCCAGCAGTCTGTCCGCCGGGACACGTAATTCACCCCTCCACTTT. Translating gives CASSLSAGTRNSPLHF.

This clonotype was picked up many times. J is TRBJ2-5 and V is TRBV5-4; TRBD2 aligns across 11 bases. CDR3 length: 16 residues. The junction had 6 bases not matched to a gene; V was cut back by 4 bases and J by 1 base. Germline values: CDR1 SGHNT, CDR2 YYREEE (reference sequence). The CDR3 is CASSRLSGGAQETQYF. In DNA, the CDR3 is TGTGCCAGCAGCCGTCTTAGCGGGGGGGCCCAAGAGACCCAGTACTTC.

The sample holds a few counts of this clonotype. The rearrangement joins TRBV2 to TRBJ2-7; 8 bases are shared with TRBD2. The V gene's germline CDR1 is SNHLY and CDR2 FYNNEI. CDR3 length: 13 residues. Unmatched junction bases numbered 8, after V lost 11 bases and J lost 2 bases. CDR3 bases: TGTGCCGGGACGGGGGGGTTAACCTACGAGCAGTACTTC. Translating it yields CAGTGGLTYEQYF.

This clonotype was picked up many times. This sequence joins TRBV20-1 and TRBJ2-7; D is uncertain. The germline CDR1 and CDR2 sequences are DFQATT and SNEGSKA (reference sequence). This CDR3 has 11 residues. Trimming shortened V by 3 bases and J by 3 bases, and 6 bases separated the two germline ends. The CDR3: CSASVSYEQYF. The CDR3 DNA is TGCAGTGCTAGTGTTAGCTACGAGCAGTACTTC.

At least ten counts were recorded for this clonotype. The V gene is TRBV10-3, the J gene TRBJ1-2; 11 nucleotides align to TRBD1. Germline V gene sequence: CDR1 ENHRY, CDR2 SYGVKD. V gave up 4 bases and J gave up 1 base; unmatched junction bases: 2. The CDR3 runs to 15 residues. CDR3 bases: TGTGCCATCAGTGGGACAGGGGGCAATAACTATGGCTACACCTTC. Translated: CAISGTGGNNYGYTF.

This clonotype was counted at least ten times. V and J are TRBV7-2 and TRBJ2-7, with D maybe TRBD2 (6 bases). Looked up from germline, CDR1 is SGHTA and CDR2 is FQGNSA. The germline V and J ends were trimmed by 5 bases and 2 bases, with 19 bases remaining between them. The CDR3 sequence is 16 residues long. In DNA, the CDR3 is TGTGCCAGCAGCGTCGGGAGAGCTAGCGATCCCTACGAGCAGTACTTC. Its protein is CASSVGRASDPYEQYF.

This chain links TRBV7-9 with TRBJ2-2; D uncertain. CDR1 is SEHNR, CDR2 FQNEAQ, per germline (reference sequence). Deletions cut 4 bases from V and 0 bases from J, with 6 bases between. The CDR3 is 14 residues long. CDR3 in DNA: TGTGCCAGCAGCTGGTTCACGAACACCGGGGAGCTGTTTTTT. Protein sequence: CASSWFTNTGELFF.

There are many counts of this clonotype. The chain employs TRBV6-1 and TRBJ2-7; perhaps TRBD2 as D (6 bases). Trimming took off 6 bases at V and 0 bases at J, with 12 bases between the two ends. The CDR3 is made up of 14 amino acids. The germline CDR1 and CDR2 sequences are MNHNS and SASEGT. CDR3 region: CASRGLGGSYEQYF. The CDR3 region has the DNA TGTGCCAGCAGGGGACTGGGGGGCTCCTACGAGCAGTACTTC.

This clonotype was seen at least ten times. This CDR3 is CASIDGQGNPYEQYF. The DNA of the CDR3 is TGTGCCAGCATAGACGGACAGGGGAATCCCTACGAGCAGTACTTC. The chain employs TRBV28 and TRBJ2-7, with TRBD1 matching 9 bases. J gave up 2 bases and V 7 bases, and 9 bases lay outside the gene matches. Germline V gene lookup returns CDR1 MDHEN and CDR2 SYDVKM. The CDR3 has 15 residues.

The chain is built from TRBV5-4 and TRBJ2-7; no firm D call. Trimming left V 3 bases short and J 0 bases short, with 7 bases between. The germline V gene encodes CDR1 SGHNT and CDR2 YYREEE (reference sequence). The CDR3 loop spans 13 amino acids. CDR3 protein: CASSSTNSYEQYF. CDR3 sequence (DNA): TGTGCCAGCAGCTCAACCAACTCCTACGAGCAGTACTTC.

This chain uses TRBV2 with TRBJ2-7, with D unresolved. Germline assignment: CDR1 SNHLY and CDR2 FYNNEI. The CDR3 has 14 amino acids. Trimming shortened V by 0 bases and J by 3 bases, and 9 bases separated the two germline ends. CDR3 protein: CASSEATAFYEQYF. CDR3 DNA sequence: TGTGCCAGCAGTGAAGCAACAGCCTTCTACGAGCAGTACTTC.

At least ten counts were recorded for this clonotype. The CDR3 nucleotides are TGCAGTGCTAGAGATCTAGCGGGGGGACCAGAGACCCAGTACTTC. It yields the protein CSARDLAGGPETQYF. The V and J genes are TRBV20-1 and TRBJ2-5; 11 bases line up with TRBD2. CDR1 is DFQATT, CDR2 SNEGSKA, per germline (reference sequence). V lost 0 bases to trimming and J lost 4 bases; unmatched junction nucleotides: 4. This CDR3 has 15 amino acids.

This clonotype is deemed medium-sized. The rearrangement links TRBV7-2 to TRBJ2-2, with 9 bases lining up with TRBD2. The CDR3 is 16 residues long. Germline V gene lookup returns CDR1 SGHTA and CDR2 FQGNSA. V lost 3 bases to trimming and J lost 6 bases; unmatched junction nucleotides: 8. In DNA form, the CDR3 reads TGTGCCAGCAGCTTTTTTGCGGGGGGGCTCCCCGGGGAGCTGTTTTTT. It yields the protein CASSFFAGGLPGELFF.

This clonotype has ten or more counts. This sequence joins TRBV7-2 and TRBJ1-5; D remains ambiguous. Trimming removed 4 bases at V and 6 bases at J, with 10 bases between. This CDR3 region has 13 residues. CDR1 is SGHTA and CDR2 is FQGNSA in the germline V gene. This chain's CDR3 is CASSSFGGQPQHF. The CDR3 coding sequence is TGTGCCAGCAGCTCCTTTGGAGGTCAGCCCCAGCATTTT.

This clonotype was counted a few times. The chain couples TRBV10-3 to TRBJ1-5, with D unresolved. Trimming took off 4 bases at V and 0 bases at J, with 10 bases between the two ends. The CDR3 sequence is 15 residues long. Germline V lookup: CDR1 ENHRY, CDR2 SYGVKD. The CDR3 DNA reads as TGTGCCATCAGTGTAGGAGACCATAGCAATCAGCCCCAGCATTTT. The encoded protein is CAISVGDHSNQPQHF.